This TCR beta chain was captured in a study of blood T cell repertoires in COVID-19. V was trimmed by 2 bases and J by 5 bases, leaving 15 bases between them. The CDR3 runs to 16 residues. The germline V gene encodes CDR1 SEHNR and CDR2 FQNEAQ (reference sequence). This clone was observed a few times. Only in-frame clones appear in the TCRdb table, and some are missing; sequencing was by immunoSEQ multiplex PCR. The table includes fewer than 200,000 clones, more than 70% detected once. The V and J genes are TRBV7-9 and TRBJ2-2; perhaps TRBD1 as D (6 bases). This clonotype was sampled from a man aged 60 to 75 who had recovered from COVID-19. The sequencing input was PBMCs or T cells enriched from blood (not recorded which). The CDR3 loop is CASSLQQGMRTGELFF. CDR3 bases: TGTGCCAGCAGCTTACAACAGGGAATGAGGACCGGGGAGCTGTTTTTT. Combining the CDR3 with reference TRBV7-9 and TRBJ2-2 gives the whole variable domain DTGVSQNPRHKITKRGQNVTFRCDPISEHNRLYWYRQTLGQGPEFLTYFQNEAQLEKSRLLSDRFSAERPKGSFSTLEIQRTEQGDSAMYLCASSLQQGMRTGELFFGEGSRLTVL.